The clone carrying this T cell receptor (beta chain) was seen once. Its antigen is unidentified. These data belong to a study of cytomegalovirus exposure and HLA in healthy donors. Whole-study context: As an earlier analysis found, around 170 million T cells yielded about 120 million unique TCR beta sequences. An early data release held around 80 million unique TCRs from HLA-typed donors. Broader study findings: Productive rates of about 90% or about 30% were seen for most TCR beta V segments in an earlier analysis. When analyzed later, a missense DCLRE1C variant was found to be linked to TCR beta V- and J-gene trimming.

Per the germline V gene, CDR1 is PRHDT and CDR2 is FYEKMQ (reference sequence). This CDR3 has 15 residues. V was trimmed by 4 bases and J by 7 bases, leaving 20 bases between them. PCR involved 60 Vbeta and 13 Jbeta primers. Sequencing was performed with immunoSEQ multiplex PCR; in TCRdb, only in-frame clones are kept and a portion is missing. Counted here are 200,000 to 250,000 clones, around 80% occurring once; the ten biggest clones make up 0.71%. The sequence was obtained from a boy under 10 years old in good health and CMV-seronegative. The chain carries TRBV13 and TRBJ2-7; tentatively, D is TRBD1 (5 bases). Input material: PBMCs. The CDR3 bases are TGTGCCAGCAGCTCTCAGGGAATTCCTCGTCGGGAGCAGTACTTC. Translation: CASSSQGIPRREQYF.